The present T cell receptor beta chain was sequenced within a study of shared clonotypes between healthy human individuals. The CDR3 runs to 16 residues. From germline, CDR1 is SGHNT and CDR2 YYREEE (reference sequence). V lost 4 bases, J lost 0 bases, and 17 bases lay in between. Donors were Caucasian adults residing in Nashville, Tennessee, USA. Study results and caveats: The sharing of 5% to 6.5% of naive CD4 clonotypes was seen across a handful of donors.

Some clones are missing from TCRdb's copy, which holds only in-frame ones; the method was immunoSEQ multiplex PCR. Of about 530,000 clones listed, almost 97% are singletons. Remarks on this clone: Its antigen is unidentified.

This TCR came from a woman aged 25 to 39 in good health. The rearrangement uses TRBV5-4 and TRBJ2-7; weak D call: TRBD2 (6 bases). Sequencing was performed on naive CD4+ T cells sorted from blood. The subset denotes: CD45RA+ positively selected. The CDR3 is CASSQEKGLSSYEQYF. CDR3 in DNA: TGTGCCAGCAGCCAAGAGAAGGGACTCAGCTCCTACGAGCAGTACTTC.